The T cell receptor beta chain described here comes from a study of CD8+ T cells in alopecia areata. Study-level findings and limits: Against the mouse data, patients shared TCRs less clearly, possibly for HLA reasons.

This clone was counted between two and nine times. Its antigen is as yet unknown. The V segment lost 3 bases and the J segment 4 bases; nucleotides outside the gene matches: 8. CDR1 and CDR2 (germline): MRHNA, SNTAGT. The CDR3 totals 16 residues. Investigators sorted PBMCs to obtain both CD4+ and CD8+ T cells. Extracted RNA was reverse transcribed, and the resulting cDNA served as sequencing template. TCRdb's copy holds only in-frame clones and misses some; the assay was immunoSEQ multiplex PCR. Of tens of thousands of clones in the sample, around 80% were seen once. The TCR was taken from a human donor with alopecia areata. Sequencing used NKG2D-low CD8+ T cells sorted from blood. The V and J genes are TRBV6-4 and TRBJ2-3; 9 bases fit TRBD2. This CDR3 is CASSEASGNKPDTQYF. DNA of the CDR3: TGTGCCAGCAGTGAAGCTAGCGGGAATAAGCCAGATACGCAGTATTTT.